This T cell receptor (beta chain) was captured in a study of cytomegalovirus exposure and HLA in healthy donors. As to this clone: The antigen is unknown.

CDR1 is LGHNA, CDR2 YNFKEQ, per germline. The CDR3 runs 16 residues. The J segment lost 4 bases and the V segment lost 2 bases, leaving 6 bases of the junction unmatched. The primer mix had 60 Vbeta and 13 Jbeta primers. Here immunoSEQ multiplex PCR was the method, and the copy in TCRdb shows in-frame clones only, minus some. The sample records 97,000 or so clones, roughly three quarters being singletons. Points from the study as a whole: Among TCR sequences, most were rare, though some public TCRs appeared in many donors.

The TCR was taken from a male donor in good health and CMV-seropositive. Sequencing input: PBMCs. The rearrangement uses TRBV4-2 and TRBJ2-7; 12 bases line up with TRBD2. CDR3 loop: CASSQRALAGGYEQYF. In DNA, the CDR3 is TGTGCCAGCAGCCAAAGGGCTCTAGCGGGAGGGTACGAGCAGTACTTC.